The 14 T cell receptor beta chains reported below all come from one sample, sequenced in a study of beta chain features in type 1 diabetes. Isolated RNA was reverse transcribed in full, so expressed TCRB transcripts were sequenced. The assay was immunoSEQ multiplex PCR, and TCRdb's table has in-frame clones only and misses some. The sample contains over 100,000 clones, 30% to 50% of which appear only once. The sample taken for sequencing was stem cell memory CD4+ T cells from blood. These receptor sequences come from a woman under 30 in good health.

J is TRBJ1-2 and V is TRBV7-9; D call uncertain. The ends were cut back, 7 bases at V and 8 bases at J, with 11 bases in the middle. Germline CDR1 and CDR2: SEHNR and FQNEAQ (reference sequence). The CDR3 has 11 residues. The CDR3 sequence: CASTRMGGYTF. Written as DNA, the CDR3 is TGTGCCAGCACCCGCATGGGCGGCTACACCTTC. Using reference TRBV7-9 and TRBJ1-2 for the parts outside the CDR3, the full variable domain is DTGVSQNPRHKITKRGQNVTFRCDPISEHNRLYWYRQTLGQGPEFLTYFQNEAQLEKSRLLSDRFSAERPKGSFSTLEIQRTEQGDSAMYLCASTRMGGYTFGSGTRLTVV.

The chain carries TRBV28 and TRBJ2-7; 9 bases align to TRBD1. The germline CDR1 and CDR2 sequences are MDHEN and SYDVKM. The CDR3 runs 17 residues. V was clipped by 4 bases and J by 0 bases; unmatched bases: 10. CDR3 sequence reads: CASSSSGAGQGSYEQYF. As DNA, the CDR3 is TGTGCCAGCAGTTCGTCCGGGGCGGGACAGGGCTCCTACGAGCAGTACTTC. The variable domain in full, with the rest retrieved from reference TRBV28 and TRBJ2-7, is DVKVTQSSRYLVKRTGEKVFLECVQDMDHENMFWYRQDPGLGLRLIYFSYDVKMKEKGDIPEGYSVSREKKERFSLILESASTNQTSMYLCASSSSGAGQGSYEQYFGPGTRLTVT.

The rearrangement uses TRBV29-1 and TRBJ2-7; maybe TRBD1 (6 bases). The CDR3 has 11 residues. Germline CDR1 and CDR2: SQVTM and ANQGSEA. Trimming left V 7 bases short and J 4 bases short, with 11 bases between. The CDR3 protein is CSGRTVYEQYF. The CDR3 nucleotides are TGCAGCGGAAGGACAGTTTACGAGCAGTACTTC.

This clone was detected only a few times. One end of the junction varies from germline; a read error may be responsible. The rearrangement links TRBV28 to TRBJ2-7; a weak D match, TRBD1 (7 bases). Germline V gene lookup returns CDR1 MDHEN and CDR2 SYDVKM. The length of the CDR3 is 11 residues. The CDR3: CASSLRRGQHF. DNA of the CDR3: TGTGCCAGCAGTTTAAGGAGGGGACAGCACTTC.

This clone was seen a few times. This rearrangement joins TRBV28 to TRBJ2-7; TRBD2 is a possible D gene (6 bases). CDR1 is MDHEN, CDR2 SYDVKM, per germline. CDR3 length: 12 amino acids. The V end was cut by 6 bases, the J end by 6 bases, with 12 bases between. The CDR3 reads CASRGGSGEQYF. The DNA for the CDR3 is TGTGCCAGCAGGGGGGGTAGTGGCGAGCAGTACTTC.

This clone was seen more than once but under ten times. The chain recombines TRBV6-6 with TRBJ1-5; no definite D call. The germline gives CDR1 MNHNY, CDR2 SVGAGI (reference sequence). Trimming took off 2 bases at V and 7 bases at J, with 15 bases between the two ends. This CDR3 contains 15 residues. The CDR3 loop is CASSYPGNGEQPQHF. The CDR3 DNA reads TGTGCCAGCAGTTACCCAGGCAATGGCGAACAGCCCCAGCATTTT.

This clone was picked up a small number of times. The V and J genes are TRBV11-1 and TRBJ1-1, with D possibly TRBD1 on 6 matching bases. Germline loops: CDR1 SGHAT, CDR2 FQDESV (reference sequence). V lost 5 bases and J 1 base, leaving 17 bases between the germline ends. The CDR3 spans 16 residues. In DNA, the CDR3 is TGTGCCAGCAGCCCCCAAGCCGGACAGCCGAACACTGAAGCTTTCTTT. Translated, it gives CASSPQAGQPNTEAFF.

V usage is TRBV5-4 and J usage is TRBJ1-1; a possible D gene is TRBD1 (5 bases). The CDR3 has 14 residues. CDR1 and CDR2 from the germline V gene are SGHNT and YYREEE (reference sequence). Trimming stripped 1 base from V and 0 bases from J, with 7 bases between. CDR3 loop: CASSLNRLNTEAFF. The CDR3 DNA reads TGTGCCAGCAGCTTGAACAGGTTGAACACTGAAGCTTTCTTT.

In this sample, this clone turned up once. The rearrangement uses TRBV7-2 and TRBJ2-3; maybe TRBD2 (5 bases). CDR1 and CDR2 from the germline V gene are SGHTA and FQGNSA. Trimming cost V 5 bases and J 6 bases, with 18 bases left between them. The CDR3 runs 15 residues. This CDR3 reads CASSRQLEGPDTQYF. For the CDR3, the DNA is TGTGCCAGCAGCCGACAACTAGAAGGCCCGGATACGCAGTATTTT.

The CDR3 nucleotides read TGTGCCAGTAGTCGTCAGGGCCGGACTCAGCCCCAGCATTTT. This codes for CASSRQGRTQPQHF. This chain links TRBV19 with TRBJ1-5; a weak D match, TRBD1 (5 bases). CDR3 length equals 14 residues. Germline CDR1 and CDR2: LNHDA and SQIVND (reference sequence). V lost 5 bases and J 6 bases, leaving 14 bases between the germline ends.

The V gene is TRBV7-2, the J gene TRBJ2-5; 10 bases align to TRBD2. In germline, CDR1 is SGHTA, CDR2 FQGNSA. The CDR3 sequence is 16 residues long. The ends lost 4 bases at V and 5 bases at J; junction bases unmatched: 10. The CDR3 region is CASSSEREGHWETQYF. The DNA for the CDR3 is TGTGCCAGCAGCTCTGAGCGGGAGGGCCACTGGGAGACCCAGTACTTC.

The chain combines TRBV19 with TRBJ2-3; 10 nucleotides agree with TRBD2. In germline, CDR1 is LNHDA, CDR2 SQIVND (reference sequence). This CDR3 spans 17 amino acids. V gave up 1 base and J gave up 0 bases; unmatched junction bases: 4. This chain's CDR3 is CASSIVPTSGSTDTQYF. The CDR3 region has the DNA TGTGCCAGTAGTATAGTTCCGACTAGCGGGAGCACAGATACGCAGTATTTT. Variable domain in full (rest from reference TRBV19 and TRBJ2-3): DGGITQSPKYLFRKEGQNVTLSCEQNLNHDAMYWYRQDPGQGLRLIYYSQIVNDFQKGDIAEGYSVSREKKESFPLTVTSAQKNPTAFYLCASSIVPTSGSTDTQYFGPGTRLTVL.

This clone was counted between two and nine times. The gene calls are TRBV4-1 and TRBJ1-5; D possibly corresponds to TRBD1 (6 bases). Trimming removed 1 base at V and 6 bases at J, with 10 bases between. CDR3 length equals 14 residues. Germline assignment: CDR1 MGHRA and CDR2 YSYEKL. CDR3 coding DNA: TGCGCCAGCAGCCAAGCCACAGGGAGTCAGCCCCAGCATTTT. The encoded protein is CASSQATGSQPQHF.

The chain uses TRBV29-1 and TRBJ2-1; TRBD2 is a possible D gene (6 bases). The CDR3 is made up of 14 amino acids. Germline V gives CDR1 SQVTM, CDR2 ANQGSEA. V shed 1 base and J shed 6 bases, with 13 bases lying between them. CDR3 region: CSVEGREKPNEQFF. CDR3 DNA: TGCAGCGTTGAAGGACGGGAGAAGCCCAATGAGCAGTTCTTC.